What follows are 17 T cell receptor beta chains derived from one specimen sequenced in a study of T cell repertoires in cytomegalovirus infection. These receptors are not linked to any known antigen. TCRdb itself ran the reads through MiXCR, one entry per CDR3 protein. The sample contains about 890,000 distinct CDR3 sequences, around 32% of which appear only once. Sample: cultured CD8+ T cells from PBMCs, taken from culture after CMV antigen stimulation. The receptor source for this set is a human donor in good health (CMV status not recorded). Some clones in this sample may be carry-over from other donors' samples.

The genes are TRBV6-2 or TRBV6-3 and TRBJ2-7; TRBD2 matches at 11 bases. J gave up 7 bases and V 5 bases, and 19 bases lay outside the gene matches. Germline values: CDR1 MNHEY, CDR2 SVGEGT. The CDR3 contains 18 residues. CDR3 DNA: TGTGCCAGCAGTCACACGTACGGGACTAGCGGAGTACCCGGGGAGCAGTACGTC. Residues: CASSHTYGTSGVPGEQYV.

This clonotype has only a few counts. CDR3 DNA: TGTGCCAGCTCAGGCGGGCTGGAGGGGCAGTATTTT. Amino acids: CASSGGLEGQYF. The rearrangement uses TRBV27 and TRBJ2-3, with D perhaps matching TRBD2 (6 bases). The CDR3 has 12 residues. Germline CDR1 is MNHEY and CDR2 is SMNVEV (reference sequence). The V and J ends lost 8 bases and 11 bases respectively, with 17 bases between them.

The CDR3 DNA sequence: TGTGCCAGCAGTTACTCCGGGACAGGGACTCTTTATGGGGCCAACGTCCTGACTTTC. The encoded protein is CASSYSGTGTLYGANVLTF. The J gene is TRBJ2-6, the V gene TRBV6-6, with 9 bases lining up with TRBD1. After removal of 0 bases from V and 3 bases from J, the junction contained 9 bases not matched to a gene. The CDR3 sequence is 19 residues long. Germline CDR1 is MNHNY and CDR2 is SVGAGI (reference sequence).

The chain carries TRBV9 and TRBJ2-2; 11 nucleotides match TRBD1. In germline, CDR1 is SGDLS, CDR2 YYNGEE. V was pared by 3 bases and J by 6 bases, with 7 bases of the junction left unmatched. The CDR3 is 16 amino acids. In DNA, the CDR3 is TGTGCCAGCAGCGCCTCCGGGACAGGGGGATCCGGGGAGCTGTTTTTT. Amino acid sequence: CASSASGTGGSGELFF.

The rearrangement links TRBV12-3 or TRBV12-4 to TRBJ2-2; weak D call: TRBD1 (6 bases). This CDR3 has 16 amino acids. V was pared by 4 bases and J by 0 bases, with 12 bases between. CDR3 loop: CASSSGQFANTGELFF. The CDR3 coding sequence is TGTGCCAGCAGTTCCGGACAGTTCGCGAACACCGGGGAGCTGTTTTTT.

Comments on this clonotype: One end of the junction fails to match germline, which may point to a read error. This chain joins TRBV7-9 and TRBJ2-7; 13 nucleotides align to TRBD2. CDR3 length equals 19 residues. Germline assignment: CDR1 SEHNR and CDR2 FQNEAQ (reference sequence). This chain's CDR3 is CVSSYQWTSGGRAFYEQYF. CDR3 DNA: TGTGTCAGCAGTTACCAATGGACTAGCGGGGGACGGGCCTTCTACGAGCAGTACTTC.

Comment on this clonotype: Being one base from a much bigger clone, this may be a read error. The CDR3 spells CVSRGTGLHTEAFF. CDR3 coding DNA: TGTGTCAGCAGGGGGACAGGGTTGCACACTGAAGCTTTCTTT. V gene TRBV7-6 combines with J gene TRBJ1-1; 9 nucleotides line up with TRBD1. The V gene's germline CDR1 is SGHVS and CDR2 FNYEAQ. CDR3 length: 14 amino acids.

This chain joins TRBV24-1 and TRBJ2-1; D remains unclear. The CDR3 extends over 12 amino acids. Per the germline V gene, CDR1 is KGHDR and CDR2 is SFDVKD. V lost 5 bases, J lost 4 bases, and 5 bases lay in between. CDR3 in DNA: TGTGCCACCAGTGGCGAATACAATGAGCAGTTCTTC. Its protein is CATSGEYNEQFF.

This clonotype has a count of ten or more. The V call is TRBV7-2, the J call TRBJ1-1, with D perhaps matching TRBD1 (6 bases). The germline CDR1 and CDR2 sequences are SGHTA and FQGNSA. Trimming pared 5 bases from V and 10 bases from J, leaving 11 bases between. The CDR3 extends over 11 amino acids. Here the CDR3 reads CASSNTRGAFF. As DNA, the CDR3 is TGTGCCAGCAGCAACACCAGGGGAGCTTTCTTT.

The rearrangement uses TRBV19 and TRBJ1-5, with TRBD1 matching over 10 bases. Germline V gene sequence: CDR1 LNHDA, CDR2 SQIVND (reference sequence). The CDR3 loop spans 18 amino acids. Losses at the gene ends were 4 bases for V and 5 bases for J; bases not matched to a gene: 14. CDR3 nucleotides: TGTGCCAGTAGTACGGCCTCAGACAGGGGGCGGGCAGATCAGCCCCAGCATTTT. It encodes CASSTASDRGRADQPQHF.

This chain uses TRBV7-2 with TRBJ1-2, with D possibly matching TRBD1 (6 bases). Deletions cut 7 bases from V and 4 bases from J, with 19 bases between. The CDR3 runs 15 residues. CDR1 and CDR2 (germline): SGHTA, FQGNSA. The CDR3 sequence is CASTTDSTGSYGYTF. The CDR3 region has the DNA TGTGCCAGCACCACGGACAGCACAGGGAGCTATGGCTACACCTTC.

In its sample, this clonotype was seen many times. The chain combines TRBV7-2 with TRBJ2-3; a weak D match, TRBD1 (6 bases). Trimming cost V 3 bases and J 3 bases, with 19 bases left between them. Looked up from germline, CDR1 is SGHTA and CDR2 is FQGNSA. The CDR3 loop spans 17 amino acids. CDR3 loop: CASSFHREHPKTDTQYF. CDR3 in DNA: TGTGCCAGCAGCTTCCACAGGGAACACCCTAAAACAGATACGCAGTATTTT.

This chain links TRBV5-1 with TRBJ1-2; a weak D match, TRBD1 (6 bases). Germline V CDR1 and CDR2: SGHRS, YFSETQ. V was pared by 3 bases and J by 4 bases, with 13 bases between. The CDR3 has 14 residues. CDR3 sequence reads: CASSSLGGPYGYTF. The CDR3 nucleotides are TGCGCCAGCAGCTCGCTTGGGGGCCCCTATGGCTACACCTTC.

This clonotype has more than one count but fewer than ten. The chain combines TRBV6-1 with TRBJ1-5; no clear D gene. Germline V lookup: CDR1 MNHNS, CDR2 SASEGT. This CDR3 contains 13 residues. The ends were cut back, 3 bases at V and 6 bases at J, with 9 bases in the middle. In DNA form, the CDR3 reads TGTGCCAGCAGTGATCGGACGGGTCAGCCCCAGCATTTT. Protein sequence: CASSDRTGQPQHF.

Details on this clonotype: One end of the junction is discordant with germline, which a read error may explain. The CDR3 sequence: CASSQGLADTDTQYF. DNA for the CDR3: TGTGCCAGCAGCCAGGGACTAGCGGACACAGATACGCAGTATTTT. This chain links TRBV4-1 with TRBJ2-3, with 11 bases fitting TRBD2. The CDR3 sequence is 15 residues long. CDR1 is MGHRA and CDR2 is YSYEKL in the germline V gene.

In its sample, this clonotype was seen a few times. CDR3 residues: CASSPTGLGGYTF. CDR3 coding DNA: TGTGCCAGCAGTCCTACAGGGTTGGGAGGCTACACCTTC. This chain uses TRBV27 with TRBJ1-2, with D possibly matching TRBD1 (6 bases). Trimming shortened V by 5 bases and J by 8 bases, and 15 bases separated the two germline ends. CDR1 and CDR2 (germline): MNHEY, SMNVEV (reference sequence). The CDR3 spans 13 residues.

A word on this clonotype: A much larger clone sits a single nucleotide away, making a read error possible. The gene calls are TRBV7-8 and TRBJ1-3; no clear D gene. Germline lookup yields CDR1 SGHVS and CDR2 FQNEAQ. CDR3 length: 15 amino acids. The CDR3 DNA is TGTGTCAGCAGCTTAGATCCAACCTCTGGAAACACCATATATTTT. Protein product: CVSSLDPTSGNTIYF.